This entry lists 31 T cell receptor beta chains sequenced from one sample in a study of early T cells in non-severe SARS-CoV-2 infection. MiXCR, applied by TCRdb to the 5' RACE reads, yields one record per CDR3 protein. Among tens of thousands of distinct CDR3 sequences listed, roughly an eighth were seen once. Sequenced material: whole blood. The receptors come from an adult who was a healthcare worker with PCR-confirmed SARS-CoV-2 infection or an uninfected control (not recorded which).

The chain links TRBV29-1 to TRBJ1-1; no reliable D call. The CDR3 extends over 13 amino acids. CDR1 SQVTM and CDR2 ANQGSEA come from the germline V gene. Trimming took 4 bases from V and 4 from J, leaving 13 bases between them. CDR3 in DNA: TGCAGCGTTGGATGGATAGGGAGCACTGAAGCTTTCTTT. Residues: CSVGWIGSTEAFF.

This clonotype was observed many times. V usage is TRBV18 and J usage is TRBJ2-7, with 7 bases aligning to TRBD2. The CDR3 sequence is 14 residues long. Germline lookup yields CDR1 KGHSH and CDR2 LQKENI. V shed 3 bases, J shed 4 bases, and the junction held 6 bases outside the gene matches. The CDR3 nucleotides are TGTGCCAGCTCACCTGGACTAGGGAGGTACGAGCAGTACTTC. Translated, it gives CASSPGLGRYEQYF.

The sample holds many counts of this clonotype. Here the CDR3 reads CAISARADEQFF. CDR3 sequence (DNA): TGTGCCATCAGTGCCCGGGCCGATGAGCAGTTCTTC. The V call is TRBV10-3, the J call TRBJ2-1, with D unclear. The V end lost 4 bases, the J end lost 8 bases, and 9 bases lay between the germline ends. Per the germline V gene, CDR1 is ENHRY and CDR2 is SYGVKD. The CDR3 consists of 12 residues.

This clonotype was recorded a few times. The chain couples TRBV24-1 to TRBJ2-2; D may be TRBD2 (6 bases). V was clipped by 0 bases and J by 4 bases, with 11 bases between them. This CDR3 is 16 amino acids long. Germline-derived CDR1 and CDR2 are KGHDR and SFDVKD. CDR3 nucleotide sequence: TGTGCCACCAGTGATTTGGGTAGCGGAAGCACCGGGGAGCTGTTTTTT. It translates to CATSDLGSGSTGELFF.

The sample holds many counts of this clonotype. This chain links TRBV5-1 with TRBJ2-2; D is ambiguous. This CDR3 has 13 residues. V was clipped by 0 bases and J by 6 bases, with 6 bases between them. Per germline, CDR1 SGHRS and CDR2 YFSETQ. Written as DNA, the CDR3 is TGCGCCAGCAGCTTGGATGTATCCGGGGAGCTGTTTTTT. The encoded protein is CASSLDVSGELFF.

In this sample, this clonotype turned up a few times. In DNA, the CDR3 is TGTGCCACCAAAGACAGGCGTCTGAACACCGGGGAGCTGTTTTTT. It specifies CATKDRRLNTGELFF. The chain has TRBV6-1 and TRBJ2-2, with a weak D call TRBD1 (6 bases). Germline assignment: CDR1 MNHNS and CDR2 SASEGT. The CDR3 is 15 residues long. Trimming took off 10 bases at V and 1 base at J, with 16 bases between the two ends.

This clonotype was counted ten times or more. The DNA of the CDR3 is TGTGCCACTGGAAGTAGGGGCCGAGGTGAAAAACTGTTTTTT. This sequence encodes CATGSRGRGEKLFF. The chain recombines TRBV15 with TRBJ1-4; D may be TRBD1 (5 bases). The germline gives CDR1 LNHNV, CDR2 YYDKDF (reference sequence). The V gene lost 9 bases and the J gene lost 7 bases, with 18 bases spanning the gap. CDR3 length equals 14 residues.

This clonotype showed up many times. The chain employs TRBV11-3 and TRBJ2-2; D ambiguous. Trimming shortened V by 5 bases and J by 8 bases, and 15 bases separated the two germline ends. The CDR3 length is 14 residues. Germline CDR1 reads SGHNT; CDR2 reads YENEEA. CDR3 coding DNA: TGTGCCAGCAGCCGCACCCGACTTCGGGGGGAGCTGTTTTTT. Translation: CASSRTRLRGELFF.

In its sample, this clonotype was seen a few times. The CDR3 sequence is CASSYEGRRNEQFF. CDR3 DNA sequence: TGTGCCAGCAGTTACGAGGGGCGCCGCAATGAGCAGTTCTTC. The J gene is TRBJ2-1, the V gene TRBV6-6; D might be TRBD1 or TRBD2, each matching 5 bases. Trimming stripped 2 bases from V and 6 bases from J, with 11 bases between. Per germline, CDR1 MNHNY and CDR2 SVGAGI (reference sequence). CDR3 length: 14 amino acids.

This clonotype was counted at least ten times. The CDR3 sequence is CASSFEGATDTQYF. CDR3 bases: TGCGCCAGCAGCTTCGAGGGAGCCACAGATACGCAGTATTTT. The rearrangement uses TRBV5-1 and TRBJ2-3; tentative D call: TRBD2 (5 bases). Deletions cut 2 bases from V and 2 bases from J, with 9 bases between. Per germline, CDR1 SGHRS and CDR2 YFSETQ. This CDR3 region has 14 residues.

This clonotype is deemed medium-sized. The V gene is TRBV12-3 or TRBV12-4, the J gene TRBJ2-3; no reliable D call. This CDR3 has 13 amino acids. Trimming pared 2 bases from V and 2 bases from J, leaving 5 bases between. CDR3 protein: CASSLIVTDTQYF. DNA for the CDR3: TGTGCCAGCAGTTTAATCGTCACAGATACGCAGTATTTT.

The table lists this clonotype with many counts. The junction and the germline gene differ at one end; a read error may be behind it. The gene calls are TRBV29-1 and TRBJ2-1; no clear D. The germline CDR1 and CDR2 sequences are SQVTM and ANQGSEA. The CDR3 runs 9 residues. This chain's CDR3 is CSVDPPGLF. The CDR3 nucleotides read TGCAGCGTTGATCCTCCCGGGCTCTTC.

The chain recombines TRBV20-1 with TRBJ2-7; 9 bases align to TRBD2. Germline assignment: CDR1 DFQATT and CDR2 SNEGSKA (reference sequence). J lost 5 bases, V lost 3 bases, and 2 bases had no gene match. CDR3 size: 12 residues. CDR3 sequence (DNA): TGCAGTGCTAGTCGGACTAGCGACGAGCAGTACTTC. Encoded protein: CSASRTSDEQYF.

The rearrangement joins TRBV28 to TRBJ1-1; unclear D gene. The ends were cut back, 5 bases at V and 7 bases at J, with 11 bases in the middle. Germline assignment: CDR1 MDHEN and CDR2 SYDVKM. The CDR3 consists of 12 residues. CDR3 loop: CASSGHRNEAFF. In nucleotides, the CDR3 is TGTGCCAGCAGTGGGCACAGAAATGAAGCTTTCTTT.

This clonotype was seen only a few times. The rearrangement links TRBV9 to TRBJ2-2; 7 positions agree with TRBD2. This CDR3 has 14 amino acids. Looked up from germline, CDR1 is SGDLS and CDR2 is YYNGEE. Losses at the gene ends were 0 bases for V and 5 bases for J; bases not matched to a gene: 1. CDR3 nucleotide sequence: TGTGCCAGCAGCGTAGGCGGGGGAACCGGGGAGCTGTTTTTT. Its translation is CASSVGGGTGELFF.

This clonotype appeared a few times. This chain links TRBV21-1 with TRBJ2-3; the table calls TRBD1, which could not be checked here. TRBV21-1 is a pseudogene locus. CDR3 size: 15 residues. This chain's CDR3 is CASRLEGQGENTQYF. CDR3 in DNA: TGTGCCAGCAGGCTTGAGGGACAGGGTGAGAATACGCAGTATTTT.

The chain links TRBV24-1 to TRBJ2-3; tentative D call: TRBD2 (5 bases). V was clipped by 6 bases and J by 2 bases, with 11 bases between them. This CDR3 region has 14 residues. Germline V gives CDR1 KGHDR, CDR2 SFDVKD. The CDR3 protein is CATSYSGYTDTQYF. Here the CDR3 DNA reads TGTGCCACCAGTTATTCGGGGTACACAGATACGCAGTATTTT.

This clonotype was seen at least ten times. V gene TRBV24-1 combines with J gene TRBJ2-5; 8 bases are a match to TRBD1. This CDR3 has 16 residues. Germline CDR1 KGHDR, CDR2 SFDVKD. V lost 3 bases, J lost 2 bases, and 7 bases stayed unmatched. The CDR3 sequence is CATSDPTGATQETQYF. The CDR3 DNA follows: TGTGCCACCAGTGATCCGACAGGGGCCACGCAAGAGACCCAGTACTTC.

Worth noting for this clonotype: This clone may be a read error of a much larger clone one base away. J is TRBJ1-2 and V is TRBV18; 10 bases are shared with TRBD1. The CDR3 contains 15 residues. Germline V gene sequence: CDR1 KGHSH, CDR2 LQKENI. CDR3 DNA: TGTGTCAGCTCACCAGCTGGGACAGGGGACTCGGGCTACACCTTC. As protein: CVSSPAGTGDSGYTF.

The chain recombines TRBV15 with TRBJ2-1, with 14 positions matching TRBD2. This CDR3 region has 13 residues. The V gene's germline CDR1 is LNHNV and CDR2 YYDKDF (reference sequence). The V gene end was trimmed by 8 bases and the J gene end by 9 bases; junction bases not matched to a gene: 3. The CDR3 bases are TGTGCCACCGGGACTAGCGGGAGCTCTGAGCAGTTCTTC. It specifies CATGTSGSSEQFF.

The CDR3 spells CASSPTGVNTGELFF. The DNA of the CDR3 is TGTGCCAGCAGCCCGACAGGAGTCAACACCGGGGAGCTGTTTTTT. The chain uses TRBV5-4 and TRBJ2-2; the D gene is possibly TRBD1 (6 bases). The CDR3 is 15 residues long. V was shortened by 4 bases and J by 2 bases, with 12 bases between the two germline ends. Germline CDR1 SGHNT, CDR2 YYREEE (reference sequence).

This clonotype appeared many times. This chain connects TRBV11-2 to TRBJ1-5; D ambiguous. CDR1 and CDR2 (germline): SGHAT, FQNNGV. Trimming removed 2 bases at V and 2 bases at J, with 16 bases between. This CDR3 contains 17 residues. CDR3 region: CASSLRQAAGGNQPQHF. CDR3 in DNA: TGTGCCAGCAGCTTAAGGCAAGCAGCCGGTGGCAATCAGCCCCAGCATTTT.

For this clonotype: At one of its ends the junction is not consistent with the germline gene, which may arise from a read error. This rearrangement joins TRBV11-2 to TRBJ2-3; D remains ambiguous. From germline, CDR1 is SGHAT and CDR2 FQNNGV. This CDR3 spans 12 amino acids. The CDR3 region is CVSSLLTDTQYF. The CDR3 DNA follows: TGTGTCAGCAGCTTACTCACAGATACGCAGTATTTT.

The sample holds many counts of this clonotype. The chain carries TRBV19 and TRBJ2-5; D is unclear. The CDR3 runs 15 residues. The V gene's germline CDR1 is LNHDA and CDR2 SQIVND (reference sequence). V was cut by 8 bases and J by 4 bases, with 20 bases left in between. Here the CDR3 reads CASRPGTLSGETQYF. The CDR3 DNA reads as TGTGCCAGTCGGCCGGGCACTCTCTCGGGAGAGACCCAGTACTTC.

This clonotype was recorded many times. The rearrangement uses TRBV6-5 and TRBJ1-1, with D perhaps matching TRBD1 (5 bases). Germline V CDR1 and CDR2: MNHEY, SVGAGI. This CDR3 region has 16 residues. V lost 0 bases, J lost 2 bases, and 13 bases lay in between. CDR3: CASSYSSGTVNTEAFF. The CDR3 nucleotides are TGTGCCAGCAGTTACTCCAGTGGGACCGTCAACACTGAAGCTTTCTTT.

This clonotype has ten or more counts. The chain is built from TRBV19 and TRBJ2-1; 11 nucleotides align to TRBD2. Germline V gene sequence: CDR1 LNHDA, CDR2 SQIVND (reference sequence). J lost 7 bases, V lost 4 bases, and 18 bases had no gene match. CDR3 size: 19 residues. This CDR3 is CASSNRVPTSGSFRNEQFF. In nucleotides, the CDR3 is TGTGCCAGTAGTAACCGTGTACCCACTAGCGGGAGTTTCCGGAATGAGCAGTTCTTC.

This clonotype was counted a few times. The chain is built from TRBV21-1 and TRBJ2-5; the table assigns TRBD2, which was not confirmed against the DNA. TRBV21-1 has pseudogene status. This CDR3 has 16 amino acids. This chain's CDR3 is CAVLKGISRRGETQYF. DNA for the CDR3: TGTGCCGTCCTCAAAGGGATCTCCAGGAGGGGAGAGACCCAGTACTTC.

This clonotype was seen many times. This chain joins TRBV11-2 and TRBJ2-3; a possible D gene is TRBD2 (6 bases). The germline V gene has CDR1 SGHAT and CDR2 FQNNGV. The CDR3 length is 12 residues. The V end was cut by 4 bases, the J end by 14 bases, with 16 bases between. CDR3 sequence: CASSSMGLQLYF. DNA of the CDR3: TGTGCCAGCAGCTCTATGGGACTCCAGCTGTATTTT.

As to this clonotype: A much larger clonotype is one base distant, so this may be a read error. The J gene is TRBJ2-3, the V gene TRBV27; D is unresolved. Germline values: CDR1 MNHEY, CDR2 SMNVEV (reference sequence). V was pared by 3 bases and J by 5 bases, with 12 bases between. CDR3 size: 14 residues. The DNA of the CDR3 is TGTGCCAGCAGTTTTGGGCGAAACATAGATACGCAGTATTTT. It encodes CASSFGRNIDTQYF.

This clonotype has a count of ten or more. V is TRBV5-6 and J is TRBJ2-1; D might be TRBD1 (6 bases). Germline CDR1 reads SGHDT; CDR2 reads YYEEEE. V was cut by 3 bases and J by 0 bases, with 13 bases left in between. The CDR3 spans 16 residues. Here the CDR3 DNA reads TGTGCCAGCAGCTCATGGGGGCGTACCTCCTACAATGAGCAGTTCTTC. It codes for CASSSWGRTSYNEQFF.

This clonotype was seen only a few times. The CDR3 spells CASSLGQSLRATYNEQFF. The DNA of the CDR3 is TGTGCCAGCAGCTTAGGCCAGTCCCTCAGGGCGACCTACAATGAGCAGTTCTTC. V is TRBV11-2 and J is TRBJ2-1, with D tentatively TRBD1 (5 bases). CDR3 size: 18 residues. Germline V gene sequence: CDR1 SGHAT, CDR2 FQNNGV. The V end was cut by 1 base, the J end by 2 bases, with 18 bases between.